This T cell receptor (beta chain) was recorded in a study of T cell responses to AZD1222 COVID-19 vaccine (dated by TCRdb to the early 2020s). Context from the whole study: Because spike-specific TCR depth and breadth did not differ between the two schedules, AZD1222 recipients who got a second dose at roughly 4 weeks were pooled with those who got a second dose at roughly 12 weeks. TCR sequencing was performed for some 250 trial participants, of whom about 200 were given two doses of AZD1222 and some 26 were given two doses of MenACWY control vaccine. Trial participants were enrolled by age into subgroups of 18-55, 56-69 and 70-plus years, and roughly 150, 30 and 60 TCR-sequenced participants, respectively, were included in these subgroups. General findings and caveats noted by the study authors: After two AZD1222 doses, both the breadth and the depth of spike-specific TCRs were significantly higher than at day 0 and than in MenACWY recipients. Participants were mostly white British and included more females than males, and it was suggested by the authors that clonal diversity may have been underestimated. Conclusions about previously exposed vaccinees were limited because only six AZD1222 recipients were SARS-CoV-2 seropositive at baseline. Because no day 14 peak-response samples were available, the repertoires could be characterized only after the peak T cell response. In the small 56-69-year group, the increase in depth fell short of significance, most likely because of low power. The vaccine-associated CD4 TCRs covered the entire spike protein, and the dominant responses fell in regions 160-218 and 743-854. Nearly half of unique spike-specific TCRs reportedly recognized epitopes outside regions mutated in the B.1.351 and B.1.1.7 variants.

The CDR3 regions of human TCRbeta chains were subjected to immunosequencing. As for how the authors treated the data: Repertoire TCRs were checked for matches against a reference library of SARS-CoV-2-specific TCRs that had been generated using the MIRA antigen-specificity platform. Breadth meant the fraction of unique TCRs that were SARS-CoV-2-associated, whereas depth meant the fraction of total T cells that were SARS-CoV-2-associated. Each spike-specific TCR was assigned to its reactive spike region and to a CD4 or CD8 class using the MIRA data. Log10-transformed breadth and depth values were compared by one-way ANOVA with Sidak's multiple comparisons tests. Imported from immuneACCESS, the table was reduced by TCRdb to in-frame sequences with V and J called. These copies leave out some clones; in studies compared against another copy, an unresolved V gene accounts for under half, and the cause of the remainder is not known. The DNA was the basis for D and trimming; V, J and clone size are from that table. The sample has 140,000 to 150,000 clones on record, 70% to 90% of them singletons. The ten largest clonotypes hold over 7% of the sample.

The time point label for this specimen denotes: baseline before first vaccination. The vaccinee samples were drawn from two UK trials, COV001 and COV002, one of which was a single-blind randomized controlled phase 2/3 trial testing AZD1222 (ChAdOx1 nCoV-19) in healthy adults. For TCRbeta chain sequencing, PBMC samples from trial participants were taken at day 0 and at day 28 after the second dose. In the case of this clone: What antigen it recognizes has not been identified. No much larger clone is present one base from it, and per-base qualities are unavailable.

This clonotype was sampled from an adult in good health. The material sequenced was peripheral blood, taken on day 0 of AZD1222 vaccination.

The CDR3 protein sequence reads: CASSQDREEAFF. The DNA reads as follows: TGTGCCAGCAGCCAAGATCGGGAGGAAGCTTTCTTT. The sequence joins TRBV3-1 (or the pseudogene TRBV3-2) to TRBJ1-1; the D gene lacks a confident call. From a lookup of the germline V gene (reference sequence), CDR1 and CDR2 are LGHDT and YNNKEL. Relative to germline, V is 0 bases shorter and J is 8 bases shorter, with 7 bases between their ends. Inclusive of the bounding cysteine and phenylalanine, the CDR3 is 12 residues long. Only the CDR3 part of the read is kept: 36 bases, read in frame from the first base.